Sequencing of this T cell receptor beta chain was carried out in a study of PD-L1 blockade in urothelial cancer. Trimming removed 6 bases from V and 5 bases from J; junction bases left unmatched: 8. The germline gives CDR1 MNHEY, CDR2 SVGAGI. CDR3 length: 14 amino acids. Sequenced by immunoSEQ multiplex PCR; TCRdb stores in-frame clones only, minus some. The sample includes approximately 79,000 clones, 75% to 90% seen only once; the top ten take 4.5% to 7%. Here the sequenced sample was PBMCs, taken around atezolizumab (anti-PD-L1) treatment. This chain links TRBV6-5 with TRBJ1-1; 8 bases line up with TRBD1. The receptor comes from a woman in her seventies with urothelial cancer. As DNA, the CDR3 is TGTGCCAGCAGCCTCTCGACAGGGGAGACTGAAGCTTTCTTT. Protein: CASSLSTGETEAFF.